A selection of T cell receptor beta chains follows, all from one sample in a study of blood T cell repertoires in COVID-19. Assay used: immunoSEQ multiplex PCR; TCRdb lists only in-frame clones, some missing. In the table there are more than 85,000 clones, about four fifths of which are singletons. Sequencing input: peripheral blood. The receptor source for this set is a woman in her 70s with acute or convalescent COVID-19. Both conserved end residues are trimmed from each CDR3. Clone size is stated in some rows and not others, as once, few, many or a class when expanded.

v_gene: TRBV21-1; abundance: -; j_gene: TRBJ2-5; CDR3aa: ASELHITGLQETQY
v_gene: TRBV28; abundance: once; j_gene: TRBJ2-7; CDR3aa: ASSLNVQGPSYEQY
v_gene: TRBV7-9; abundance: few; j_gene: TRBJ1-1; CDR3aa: ASSLAVRQSEAF
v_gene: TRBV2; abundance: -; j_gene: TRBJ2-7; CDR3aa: ASRRDSYEQY
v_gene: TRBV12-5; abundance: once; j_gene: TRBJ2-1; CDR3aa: ASGLDHSGTSAQF
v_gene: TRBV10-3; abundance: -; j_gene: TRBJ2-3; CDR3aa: AIRSAGTADTQY
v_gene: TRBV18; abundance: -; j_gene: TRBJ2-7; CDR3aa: ASSPPNRDVSDEQY
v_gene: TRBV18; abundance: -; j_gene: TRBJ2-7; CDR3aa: ASSPRRLAGESYEQY
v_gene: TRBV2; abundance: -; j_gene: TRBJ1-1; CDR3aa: ASSDRGGETEAF
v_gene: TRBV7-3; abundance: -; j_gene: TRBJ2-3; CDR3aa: ASSSQGFGTDTQY
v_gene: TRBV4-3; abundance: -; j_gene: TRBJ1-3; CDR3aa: ASSPRQSGNTIY
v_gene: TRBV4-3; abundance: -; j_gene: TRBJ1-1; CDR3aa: ASSQLSRAEAF
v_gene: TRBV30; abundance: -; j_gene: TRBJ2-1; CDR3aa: AWSGAGVPPPLQF
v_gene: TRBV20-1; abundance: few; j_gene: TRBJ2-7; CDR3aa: SASWRGDTRPVGGQY
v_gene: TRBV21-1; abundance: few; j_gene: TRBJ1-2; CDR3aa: ASSKIRGYT
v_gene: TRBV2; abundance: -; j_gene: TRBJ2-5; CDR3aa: ASSGLAGRETQY
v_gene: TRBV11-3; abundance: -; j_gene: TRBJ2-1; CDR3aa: ASSPPASGEQF
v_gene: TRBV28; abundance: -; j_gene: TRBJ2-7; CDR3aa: ASRPGLAGEQY
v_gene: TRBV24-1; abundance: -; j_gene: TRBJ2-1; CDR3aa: ATEGGTNVHEQF
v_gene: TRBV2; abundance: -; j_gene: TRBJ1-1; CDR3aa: ASSYPGGNTEAF
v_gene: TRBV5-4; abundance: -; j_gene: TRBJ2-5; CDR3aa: ASSLSRLAGYQETQY
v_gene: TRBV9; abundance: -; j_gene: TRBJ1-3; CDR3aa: ASSASLRGNTIY
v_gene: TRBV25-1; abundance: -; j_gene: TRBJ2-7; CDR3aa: ASSELPSSGRYEQY